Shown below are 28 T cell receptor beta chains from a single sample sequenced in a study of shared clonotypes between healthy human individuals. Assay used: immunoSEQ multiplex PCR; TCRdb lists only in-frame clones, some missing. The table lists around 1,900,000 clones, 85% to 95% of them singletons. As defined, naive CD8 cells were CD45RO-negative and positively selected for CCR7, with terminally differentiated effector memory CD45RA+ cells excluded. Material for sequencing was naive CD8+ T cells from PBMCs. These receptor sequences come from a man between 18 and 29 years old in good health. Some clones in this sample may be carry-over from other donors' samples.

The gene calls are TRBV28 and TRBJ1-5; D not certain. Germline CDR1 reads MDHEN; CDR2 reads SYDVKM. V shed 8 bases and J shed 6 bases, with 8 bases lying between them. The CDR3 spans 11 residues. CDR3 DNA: TGTGCCAGCGGACTTACTCAGCCCCAGCATTTT. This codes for CASGLTQPQHF.

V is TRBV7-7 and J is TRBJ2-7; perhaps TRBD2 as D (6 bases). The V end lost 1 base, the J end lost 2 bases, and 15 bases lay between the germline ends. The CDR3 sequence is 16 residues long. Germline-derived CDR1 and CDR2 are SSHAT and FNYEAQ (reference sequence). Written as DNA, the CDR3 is TGTGCCAGCAGCTTAGGTGGAGGGCCCGTAACCTACGAGCAGTACTTC. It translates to CASSLGGGPVTYEQYF. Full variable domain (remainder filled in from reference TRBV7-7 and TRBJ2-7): GAGVSQSPRYKVTKRGQDVTLRCDPISSHATLYWYQQALGQGPEFLTYFNYEAQPDKSGLPSDRFSAERPEGSISTLTIQRTEQRDSAMYRCASSLGGGPVTYEQYFGPGTRLTVT.

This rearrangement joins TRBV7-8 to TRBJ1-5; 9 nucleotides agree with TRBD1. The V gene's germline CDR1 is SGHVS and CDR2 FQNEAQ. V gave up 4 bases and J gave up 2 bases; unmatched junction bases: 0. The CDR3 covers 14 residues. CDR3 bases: TGTGCCAGCAGCTGGGACAGGGGCAATCAGCCCCAGCATTTT. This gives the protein CASSWDRGNQPQHF. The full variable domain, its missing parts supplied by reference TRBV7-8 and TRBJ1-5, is GAGVSQSPRYKVAKRGQDVALRCDPISGHVSLFWYQQALGQGPEFLTYFQNEAQLDKSGLPSDRFFAERPEGSVSTLKIQRTQQEDSAVYLCASSWDRGNQPQHFGDGTRLSIL.

In DNA form, the CDR3 reads TGTGCCAGCAGCGGACAGGGGGCTCGTGGCTACACCTTC. Translated: CASSGQGARGYTF. This chain links TRBV13 with TRBJ1-2, with 11 nucleotides matching TRBD1. Germline lookup yields CDR1 PRHDT and CDR2 FYEKMQ (reference sequence). The ends lost 5 bases at V and 7 bases at J; junction bases unmatched: 3. The CDR3 covers 13 residues.

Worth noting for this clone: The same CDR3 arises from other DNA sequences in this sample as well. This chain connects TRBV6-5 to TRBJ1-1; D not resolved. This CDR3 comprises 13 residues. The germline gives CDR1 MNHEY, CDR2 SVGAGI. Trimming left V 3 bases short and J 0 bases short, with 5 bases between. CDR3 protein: CASSYAVNTEAFF. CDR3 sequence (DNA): TGTGCCAGCAGTTATGCAGTGAACACTGAAGCTTTCTTT.

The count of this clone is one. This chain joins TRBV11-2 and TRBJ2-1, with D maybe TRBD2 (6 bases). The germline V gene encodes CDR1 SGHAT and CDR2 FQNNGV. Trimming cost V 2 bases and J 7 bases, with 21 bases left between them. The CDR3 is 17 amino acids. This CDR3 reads CASSLKTQEGASNEQFF. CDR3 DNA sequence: TGTGCCAGCAGCTTAAAGACCCAGGAGGGAGCATCGAATGAGCAGTTCTTC. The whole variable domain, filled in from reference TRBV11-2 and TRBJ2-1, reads EAGVAQSPRYKIIEKRQSVAFWCNPISGHATLYWYQQILGQGPKLLIQFQNNGVVDDSQLPKDRFSAERLKGVDSTLKIQPAKLEDSAVYLCASSLKTQEGASNEQFFGPGTRLTVL.

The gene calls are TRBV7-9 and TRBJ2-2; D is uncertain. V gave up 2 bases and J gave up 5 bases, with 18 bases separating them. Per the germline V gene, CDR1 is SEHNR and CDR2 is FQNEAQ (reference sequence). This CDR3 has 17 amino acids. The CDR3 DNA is TGTGCCAGCAGCTTACCATCGGAGTGGCGCAGGACCGGGGAGCTGTTTTTT. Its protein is CASSLPSEWRRTGELFF.

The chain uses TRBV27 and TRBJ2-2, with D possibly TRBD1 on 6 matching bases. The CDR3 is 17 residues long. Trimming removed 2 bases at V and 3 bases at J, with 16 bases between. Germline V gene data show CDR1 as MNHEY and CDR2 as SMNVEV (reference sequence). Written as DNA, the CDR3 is TGTGCCAGCAGTTTAGGCACCGGGGACACCTACACCGGGGAGCTGTTTTTT. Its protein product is CASSLGTGDTYTGELFF.

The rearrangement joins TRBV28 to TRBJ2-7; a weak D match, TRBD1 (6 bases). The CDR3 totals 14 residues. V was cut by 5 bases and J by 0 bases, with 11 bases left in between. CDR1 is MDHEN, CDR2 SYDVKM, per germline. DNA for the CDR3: TGTGCCAGCAGTATAACAGGGACCTCCTACGAGCAGTACTTC. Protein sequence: CASSITGTSYEQYF.

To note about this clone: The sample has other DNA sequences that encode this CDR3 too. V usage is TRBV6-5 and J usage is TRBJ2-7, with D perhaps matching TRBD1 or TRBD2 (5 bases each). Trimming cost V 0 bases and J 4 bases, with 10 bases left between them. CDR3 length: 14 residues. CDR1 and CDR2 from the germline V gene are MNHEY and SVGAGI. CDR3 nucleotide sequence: TGTGCCAGCAGTTACTCGGGGGAGTCTTACGAGCAGTACTTC. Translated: CASSYSGESYEQYF.

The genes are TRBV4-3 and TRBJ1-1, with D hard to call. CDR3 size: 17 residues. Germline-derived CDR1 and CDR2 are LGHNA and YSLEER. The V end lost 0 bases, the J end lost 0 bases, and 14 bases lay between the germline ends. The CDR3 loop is CASSQEIFSAMNTEAFF. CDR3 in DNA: TGCGCCAGCAGCCAAGAAATTTTTTCAGCCATGAACACTGAAGCTTTCTTT.

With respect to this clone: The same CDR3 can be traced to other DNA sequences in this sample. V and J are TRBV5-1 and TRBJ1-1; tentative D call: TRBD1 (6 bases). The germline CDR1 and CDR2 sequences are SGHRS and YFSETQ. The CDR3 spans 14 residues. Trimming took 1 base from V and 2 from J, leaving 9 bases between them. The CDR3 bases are TGCGCCAGCAGCTTGAGAGGGGGAAACACTGAAGCTTTCTTT. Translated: CASSLRGGNTEAFF.

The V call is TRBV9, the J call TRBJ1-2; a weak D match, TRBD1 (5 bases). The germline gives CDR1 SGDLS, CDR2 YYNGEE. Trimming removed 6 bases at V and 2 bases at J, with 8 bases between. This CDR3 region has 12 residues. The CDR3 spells CASNRDNYGYTF. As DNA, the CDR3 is TGTGCCAGCAACCGGGACAACTATGGCTACACCTTC.

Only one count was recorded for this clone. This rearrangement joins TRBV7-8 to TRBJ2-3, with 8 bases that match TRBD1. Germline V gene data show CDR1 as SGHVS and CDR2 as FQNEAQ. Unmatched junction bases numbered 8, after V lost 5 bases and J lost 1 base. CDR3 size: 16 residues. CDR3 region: CASSLRQGKGTDTQYF. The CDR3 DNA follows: TGTGCCAGCAGCCTCCGACAGGGGAAGGGCACAGATACGCAGTATTTT. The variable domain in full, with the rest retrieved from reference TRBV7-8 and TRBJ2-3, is GAGVSQSPRYKVAKRGQDVALRCDPISGHVSLFWYQQALGQGPEFLTYFQNEAQLDKSGLPSDRFFAERPEGSVSTLKIQRTQQEDSAVYLCASSLRQGKGTDTQYFGPGTRLTVL.

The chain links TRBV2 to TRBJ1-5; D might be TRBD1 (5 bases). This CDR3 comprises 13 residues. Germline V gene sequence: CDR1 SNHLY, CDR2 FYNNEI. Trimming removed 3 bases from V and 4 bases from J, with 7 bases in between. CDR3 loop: CASSEGENQPQHF. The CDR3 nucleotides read TGTGCCAGCAGTGAGGGGGAGAATCAGCCCCAGCATTTT.

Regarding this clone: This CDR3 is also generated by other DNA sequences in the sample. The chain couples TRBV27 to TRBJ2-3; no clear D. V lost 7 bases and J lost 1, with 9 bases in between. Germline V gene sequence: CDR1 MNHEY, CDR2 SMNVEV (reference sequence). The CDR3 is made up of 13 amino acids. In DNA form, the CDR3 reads TGTGCCAGCACTGGGTTGCGCACAGATACGCAGTATTTT. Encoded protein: CASTGLRTDTQYF.

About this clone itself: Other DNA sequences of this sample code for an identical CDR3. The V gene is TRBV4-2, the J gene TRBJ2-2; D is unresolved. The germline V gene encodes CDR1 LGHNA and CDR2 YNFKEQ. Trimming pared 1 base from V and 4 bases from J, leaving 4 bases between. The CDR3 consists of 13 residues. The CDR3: CASSQVGTGELFF. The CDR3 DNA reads TGTGCCAGCAGCCAAGTCGGCACCGGGGAGCTGTTTTTT.

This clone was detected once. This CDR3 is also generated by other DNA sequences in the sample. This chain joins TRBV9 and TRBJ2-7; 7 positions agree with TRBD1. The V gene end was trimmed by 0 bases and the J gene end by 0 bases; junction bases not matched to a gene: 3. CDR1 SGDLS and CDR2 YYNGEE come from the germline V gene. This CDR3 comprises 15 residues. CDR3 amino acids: CASSVGGTASYEQYF. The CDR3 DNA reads TGTGCCAGCAGCGTAGGAGGGACAGCCTCCTACGAGCAGTACTTC.

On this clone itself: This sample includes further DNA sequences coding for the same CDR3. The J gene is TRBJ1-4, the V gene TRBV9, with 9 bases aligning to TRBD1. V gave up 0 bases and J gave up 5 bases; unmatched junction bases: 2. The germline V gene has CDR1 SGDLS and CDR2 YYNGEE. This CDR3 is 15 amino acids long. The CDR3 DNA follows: TGTGCCAGCAGCGTAGTGGGGACAGGGAATGAAAAACTGTTTTTT. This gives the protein CASSVVGTGNEKLFF.

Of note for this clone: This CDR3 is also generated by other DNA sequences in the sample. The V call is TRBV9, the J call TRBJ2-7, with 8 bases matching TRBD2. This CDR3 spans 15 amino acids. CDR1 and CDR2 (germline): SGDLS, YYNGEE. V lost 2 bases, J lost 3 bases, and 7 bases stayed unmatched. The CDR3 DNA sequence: TGTGCCAGCAGCGTGGGGGGTAGCGGGGTCTACGAGCAGTACTTC. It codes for CASSVGGSGVYEQYF.

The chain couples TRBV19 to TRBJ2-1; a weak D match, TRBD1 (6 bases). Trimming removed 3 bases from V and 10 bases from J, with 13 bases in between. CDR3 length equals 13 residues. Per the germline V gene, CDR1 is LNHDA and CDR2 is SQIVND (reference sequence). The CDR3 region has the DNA TGTGCCAGTAGTATCTACCACAGGGTCGAGCAGTTCTTC. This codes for CASSIYHRVEQFF.

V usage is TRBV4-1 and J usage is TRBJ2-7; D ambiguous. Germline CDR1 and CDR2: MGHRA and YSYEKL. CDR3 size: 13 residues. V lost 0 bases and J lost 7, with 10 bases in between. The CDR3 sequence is CASSQDQVREQYF. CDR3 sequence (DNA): TGCGCCAGCAGCCAAGATCAGGTTCGTGAGCAGTACTTC.

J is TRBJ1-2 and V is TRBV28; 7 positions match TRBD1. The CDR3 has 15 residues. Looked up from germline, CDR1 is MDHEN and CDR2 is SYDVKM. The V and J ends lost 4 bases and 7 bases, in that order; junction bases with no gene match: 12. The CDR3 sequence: CASSSDRAPVGGYTF. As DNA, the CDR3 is TGTGCCAGCAGTTCCGACAGGGCCCCGGTGGGTGGCTACACCTTC.

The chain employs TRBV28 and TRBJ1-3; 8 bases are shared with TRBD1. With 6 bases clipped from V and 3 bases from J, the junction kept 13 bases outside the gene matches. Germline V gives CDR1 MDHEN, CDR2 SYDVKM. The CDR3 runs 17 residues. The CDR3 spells CASSPPDRVLYGNTIYF. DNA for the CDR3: TGTGCCAGCAGCCCTCCGGACAGGGTTCTATATGGAAACACCATATATTTT.

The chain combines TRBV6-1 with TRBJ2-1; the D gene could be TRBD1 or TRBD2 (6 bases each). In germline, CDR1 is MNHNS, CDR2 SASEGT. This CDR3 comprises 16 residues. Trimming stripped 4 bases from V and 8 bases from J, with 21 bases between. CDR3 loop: CASSGQEGRGEDEQFF. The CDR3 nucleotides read TGTGCCAGCAGTGGACAGGAGGGAAGAGGTGAGGATGAGCAGTTCTTC.

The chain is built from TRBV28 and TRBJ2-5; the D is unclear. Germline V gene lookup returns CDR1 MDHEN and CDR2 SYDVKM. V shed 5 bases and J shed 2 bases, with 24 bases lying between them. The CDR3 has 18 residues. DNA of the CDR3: TGTGCCAGCAGTCCCCCCCCTCGGACGTACCCAAAACAAGAGACCCAGTACTTC. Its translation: CASSPPPRTYPKQETQYF.

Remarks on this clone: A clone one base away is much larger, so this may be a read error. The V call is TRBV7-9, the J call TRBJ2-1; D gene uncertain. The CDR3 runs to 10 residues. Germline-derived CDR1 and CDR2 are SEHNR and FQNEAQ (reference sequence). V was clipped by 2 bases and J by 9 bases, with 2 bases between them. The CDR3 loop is CASSLTEQFF. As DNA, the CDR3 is TGTGCCAGCAGCTTAACTGAGCAGTTCTTC.

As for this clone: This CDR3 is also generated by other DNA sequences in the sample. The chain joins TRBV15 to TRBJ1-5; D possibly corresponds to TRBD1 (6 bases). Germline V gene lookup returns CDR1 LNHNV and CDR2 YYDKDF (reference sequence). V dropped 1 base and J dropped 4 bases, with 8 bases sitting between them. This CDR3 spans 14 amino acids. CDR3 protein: CATSRGTANQPQHF. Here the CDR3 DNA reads TGTGCCACCAGCAGAGGGACAGCGAATCAGCCCCAGCATTTT.